This TCR beta chain was identified during a study of T-cell memory formation after mild COVID-19. Study outcomes and limitations: A second wave of clones peaked on day 37, and their SARS-CoV-2 specificity went unconfirmed.

Concerning this clonotype itself: What it binds is unknown.

The CDR3 covers 15 residues. V shed 3 bases and J 5 bases; nucleotides not matched to a gene: 9. From the 5' RACE reads, TCRdb called clonotypes with MiXCR, one entry per CDR3 protein. The sample contains 300,000 to 350,000 distinct CDR3 sequences, 12% to 15% of which appear only once. This chain joins TRBV12-3 or TRBV12-4 and TRBJ2-7, with 8 bases aligning to TRBD1. Material for sequencing was PBMCs or a T cell subset sorted from them (not recorded which). The origin of this receptor is a man aged 18-30 years who had mild COVID-19 (a few samples of this study predate the infection). Cell type and time point are not known. CDR3 nucleotide sequence: TGTGCCAGCAGTTTGGCACAGGGGGTCCCCCACGAGCAGTACTTC. Protein sequence: CASSLAQGVPHEQYF.